These T cell receptor beta chains were read from a single sample in a study of monozygotic twins with cystic fibrosis. Only in-frame clones appear in the TCRdb table, and some are missing; sequencing was by immunoSEQ multiplex PCR. This sample carries about 26,000 clones, 95% to 98% of them seen once, and the ten largest clones take 2.7%. Sequencing was carried out using blood. Source of these receptors: a girl aged 2 to 10 with cystic fibrosis. Both conserved end residues are part of each CDR3. D genes are given only for firm matches. Not all rows give a size; the values are once, few, many and, for expanded clones, a class.

v_call: TRBV28; d_call: TRBD1; clone_size: NA; j_call: TRBJ1-2; cdr3_nt: TGTGCCAGCAGTTTCCAGGGGGTGGGTGGCTACACCTTC; cdr3_aa: CASSFQGVGGYTF
v_call: TRBV15; d_call: TRBD1; clone_size: NA; j_call: TRBJ2-7; cdr3_nt: TGTGCCACCAGCAAGGTTTTAGGGGGCGGCTCCTACGAGCAGTACTTC; cdr3_aa: CATSKVLGGGSYEQYF
v_call: TRBV5-6; d_call: NA; clone_size: NA; j_call: TRBJ1-2; cdr3_nt: TGTGCCAGCAGCTGGTTTCCGGGGTCCAAAACGGATGGCTACACCTTC; cdr3_aa: CASSWFPGSKTDGYTF
v_call: TRBV11-3; d_call: NA; clone_size: NA; j_call: TRBJ2-7; cdr3_nt: TGTGCCAGCAGCTTAAGGGTTTTCTACGAGCAGTACTTC; cdr3_aa: CASSLRVFYEQYF
v_call: TRBV5-6; d_call: NA; clone_size: NA; j_call: TRBJ2-7; cdr3_nt: TGTGCCAGCAGCTTGGTAGGGTCCGTCTACGAGCAGTACTTC; cdr3_aa: CASSLVGSVYEQYF
v_call: TRBV27; d_call: TRBD1; clone_size: NA; j_call: TRBJ2-2; cdr3_nt: TGTGCCAGCAGTTGGGACAGCCCAAACACCGGGGAGCTGTTTTTT; cdr3_aa: CASSWDSPNTGELFF
v_call: TRBV29-1; d_call: NA; clone_size: NA; j_call: TRBJ2-1; cdr3_nt: TGCAGCGTTCTAGCTGGGCCATTCTACAATGAGCAGTTCTTC; cdr3_aa: CSVLAGPFYNEQFF
v_call: TRBV2; d_call: TRBD1; clone_size: NA; j_call: TRBJ1-2; cdr3_nt: TGTGCCAGCAGGGCGGGAGGGACAGGCCTACCCTATGGCTACACCTTC; cdr3_aa: CASRAGGTGLPYGYTF
v_call: TRBV19; d_call: NA; clone_size: few; j_call: TRBJ1-1; cdr3_nt: TGTGCCAGTTATGGATTCGAAGCTTTCTTT; cdr3_aa: CASYGFEAFF
v_call: TRBV30; d_call: NA; clone_size: few; j_call: TRBJ2-3; cdr3_nt: TGTGCCTGGAGACTCCAGACAGCCCCCACAGATACGCAGTATTTT; cdr3_aa: CAWRLQTAPTDTQYF
v_call: TRBV5-8; d_call: NA; clone_size: once; j_call: TRBJ2-2; cdr3_nt: NA; cdr3_aa: CASSRRRAGELFF
v_call: TRBV4-3; d_call: TRBD1; clone_size: NA; j_call: TRBJ1-1; cdr3_nt: TGCGCCAGCAGCCAAGCAGGGACAGGGAGGACTGAAGCTTTCTTT; cdr3_aa: CASSQAGTGRTEAFF
v_call: TRBV29-1; d_call: NA; clone_size: NA; j_call: TRBJ1-2; cdr3_nt: TGCAGCCTAGGGGGTGACTATGGCTACACCTTC; cdr3_aa: CSLGGDYGYTF
v_call: TRBV14; d_call: NA; clone_size: NA; j_call: TRBJ1-2; cdr3_nt: TGTGCCAGCAGCCATCCCGGGACGGCTCTCGCCTTC; cdr3_aa: CASSHPGTALAF
v_call: TRBV30; d_call: NA; clone_size: NA; j_call: TRBJ2-2; cdr3_nt: TGTGCCTGGAGCCAAGGGGTAGCCGGGGAGCTGTTTTTT; cdr3_aa: CAWSQGVAGELFF
v_call: TRBV28; d_call: NA; clone_size: NA; j_call: TRBJ1-1; cdr3_nt: TGTGCCAGCAGGCTCAGGAGCTGGAACACTGAAGCTTTCTTT; cdr3_aa: CASRLRSWNTEAFF
v_call: TRBV10-2; d_call: TRBD2; clone_size: once; j_call: TRBJ2-7; cdr3_nt: TGCGCCAGCATCCTACCCGCGGGACTAGCGAGGGGATACGAGCAGTACTTC; cdr3_aa: CASILPAGLARGYEQYF
v_call: TRBV4-1; d_call: TRBD2; clone_size: NA; j_call: TRBJ2-3; cdr3_nt: TGCGCCAGCAGCCTACTAGCGGGAGCACTTGGAGCAGATACGCAGTATTTT; cdr3_aa: CASSLLAGALGADTQYF
v_call: TRBV4-1; d_call: NA; clone_size: once; j_call: TRBJ1-1; cdr3_nt: TGCGCCAGCAGCCACGGACCGATGAACACTGAAGCTTTCTTT; cdr3_aa: CASSHGPMNTEAFF
v_call: TRBV6-1; d_call: NA; clone_size: NA; j_call: TRBJ2-1; cdr3_nt: TGTGCCAGCAGGGCCCCACTTAGGGAGCAGTTCTTC; cdr3_aa: CASRAPLREQFF
v_call: TRBV25-1; d_call: NA; clone_size: NA; j_call: TRBJ2-3; cdr3_nt: TGTGCCAGCAGTGCACAGAGCACAGATACGCAGTATTTT; cdr3_aa: CASSAQSTDTQYF
v_call: TRBV9; d_call: NA; clone_size: NA; j_call: TRBJ1-2; cdr3_nt: TGTGCCAGCAGCCCCCGAGGGCCCCTGGGCTACACCTTC; cdr3_aa: CASSPRGPLGYTF
v_call: TRBV5-1; d_call: TRBD2; clone_size: NA; j_call: TRBJ2-3; cdr3_nt: TGCGCCAGCAGCCCCGGGGGGGCTGAAGATACGCAGTATTTT; cdr3_aa: CASSPGGAEDTQYF
v_call: TRBV7-9; d_call: NA; clone_size: NA; j_call: TRBJ2-5; cdr3_nt: TGTGCCAGCAGCTTTCCGGGGCCCCAAGAGACCCAGTACTTC; cdr3_aa: CASSFPGPQETQYF
v_call: TRBV5-4; d_call: TRBD2; clone_size: NA; j_call: TRBJ2-1; cdr3_nt: TGTGCCAGCAGCCCGACTAGCGGGAAGGACAATGAGCAGTTCTTC; cdr3_aa: CASSPTSGKDNEQFF
v_call: TRBV4-3; d_call: NA; clone_size: NA; j_call: TRBJ2-7; cdr3_nt: TGCGCCAGCAGCCAAGATGGGGAAGTCTACGAGCAGTACTTC; cdr3_aa: CASSQDGEVYEQYF
v_call: TRBV11-1; d_call: TRBD2; clone_size: NA; j_call: TRBJ2-3; cdr3_nt: TGTGCCAGCGGTTCCCCGGCTAGCGGGAGAGGCACAGATACGCAGTATTTT; cdr3_aa: CASGSPASGRGTDTQYF
v_call: TRBV19; d_call: NA; clone_size: NA; j_call: TRBJ1-2; cdr3_nt: TGTGCCAGTAGTATACTGAGCCCCTTTGGCTACACCTTC; cdr3_aa: CASSILSPFGYTF
v_call: TRBV18; d_call: TRBD1; clone_size: NA; j_call: TRBJ1-2; cdr3_nt: TGTGCCAGCTCAAGGGACAGGGATGGCGGCTACACCTTC; cdr3_aa: CASSRDRDGGYTF
v_call: TRBV5-6; d_call: TRBD1; clone_size: once; j_call: TRBJ2-5; cdr3_nt: TGTGCCAGCAGCTTGGCCACAGGGACAGAAGAGACCCAGTACTTC; cdr3_aa: CASSLATGTEETQYF
v_call: TRBV29-1; d_call: TRBD1; clone_size: NA; j_call: TRBJ2-5; cdr3_nt: TGCAGCGCCCTAGGACAGGGATCTGAGACCCAGTACTTC; cdr3_aa: CSALGQGSETQYF
v_call: TRBV19; d_call: TRBD1; clone_size: NA; j_call: TRBJ1-2; cdr3_nt: TGTGCCAGTAGTATAGGGACAGGGACGGCCTACACCTTC; cdr3_aa: CASSIGTGTAYTF
v_call: TRBV7-9; d_call: TRBD1; clone_size: NA; j_call: TRBJ2-7; cdr3_nt: TGTGCCAGCAGCTTAGTTTCCGGGACAGGGCACGGCGAGCAGTACTTC; cdr3_aa: CASSLVSGTGHGEQYF
v_call: TRBV4-3; d_call: NA; clone_size: once; j_call: TRBJ2-7; cdr3_nt: TGCGCCAGCAGCCAAGATATTGGTTCCTACGAGCAGTACTTC; cdr3_aa: CASSQDIGSYEQYF
v_call: TRBV2; d_call: NA; clone_size: NA; j_call: TRBJ2-7; cdr3_nt: TGTGCCAGCAGGATCTCTTACGAGCAGTACTTC; cdr3_aa: CASRISYEQYF
v_call: TRBV7-3; d_call: TRBD2; clone_size: NA; j_call: TRBJ2-3; cdr3_nt: TGTGCCAGCAGCAGACACTCTAGCGGGAGGGACACAGATACGCAGTATTTT; cdr3_aa: CASSRHSSGRDTDTQYF
v_call: TRBV18; d_call: NA; clone_size: NA; j_call: TRBJ2-2; cdr3_nt: TGTGCCAGCTCACCACACAGAGGCACCGGGGAGCTGTTTTTT; cdr3_aa: CASSPHRGTGELFF
v_call: TRBV7-8; d_call: TRBD1; clone_size: NA; j_call: TRBJ2-6; cdr3_nt: TGTGCCAGCCGCGGGACAGGGTTCCCTGGGGCCAACGTCCTGACTTTC; cdr3_aa: CASRGTGFPGANVLTF
v_call: TRBV5-1; d_call: TRBD1; clone_size: NA; j_call: TRBJ1-5; cdr3_nt: TGCGCCAACCATACAGGGGGCGGCAATCAGCCCCAGCATTTT; cdr3_aa: CANHTGGGNQPQHF
v_call: TRBV5-6; d_call: NA; clone_size: NA; j_call: TRBJ2-7; cdr3_nt: TGTGCCAGCAGCTTGATGGACGAGCAGTACTTC; cdr3_aa: CASSLMDEQYF
v_call: TRBV7-2; d_call: NA; clone_size: NA; j_call: TRBJ1-2; cdr3_nt: TGTGCCAGCAGCTTAGCGGAGGGCAGGATCACCTTAGGAGGCTACACCTTC; cdr3_aa: CASSLAEGRITLGGYTF
v_call: TRBV6-5; d_call: TRBD1; clone_size: once; j_call: TRBJ1-1; cdr3_nt: TGTGCCAGCAGCAGGACAGGGGCTACGAACACTGAAGCTTTCTTT; cdr3_aa: CASSRTGATNTEAFF
v_call: TRBV7-2; d_call: TRBD1; clone_size: NA; j_call: TRBJ1-4; cdr3_nt: TGTGCCAGCAGCTTAGGCAGGGGGCGTGAAAAACTGTTTTTT; cdr3_aa: CASSLGRGREKLFF
v_call: TRBV7-1; d_call: NA; clone_size: NA; j_call: TRBJ1-1; cdr3_nt: TGTGCCAGCAGCGACGGGACACCGAACACTGAAGCTTTCTTT; cdr3_aa: CASSDGTPNTEAFF
v_call: TRBV19; d_call: NA; clone_size: NA; j_call: TRBJ1-1; cdr3_nt: TGTGCCAGTAGTATGAGTAAAGGGAACACTGAAGCTTTCTTT; cdr3_aa: CASSMSKGNTEAFF
v_call: TRBV2; d_call: TRBD1; clone_size: NA; j_call: TRBJ2-6; cdr3_nt: TGTGCCAGCGGTGATCGACAGGGTTTAGCCTCTGGGGCCAACGTCCTGACTTTC; cdr3_aa: CASGDRQGLASGANVLTF
v_call: TRBV2; d_call: NA; clone_size: NA; j_call: TRBJ1-1; cdr3_nt: TGTGCCAGCAGTCTCGGACCGAACACTGAAGCTTTCTTT; cdr3_aa: CASSLGPNTEAFF
v_call: TRBV7-2; d_call: NA; clone_size: NA; j_call: TRBJ2-3; cdr3_nt: TGTGCCAGCAGCTTATCTTCTAGCCCCTACACAGATACGCAGTATTTT; cdr3_aa: CASSLSSSPYTDTQYF
v_call: TRBV4-1; d_call: NA; clone_size: NA; j_call: TRBJ1-1; cdr3_nt: TGCGCCAGCAGCCAAAGGGGGATAGTTACTGAAGCTTTCTTT; cdr3_aa: CASSQRGIVTEAFF
v_call: TRBV29-1; d_call: NA; clone_size: NA; j_call: TRBJ2-1; cdr3_nt: TGCAGCGTTGAGCTACAGGGGACTTCCCCTAGCCTTCGCGACAATGAGCAGTTCTTC; cdr3_aa: CSVELQGTSPSLRDNEQFF
v_call: TRBV7-9; d_call: TRBD1; clone_size: few; j_call: TRBJ1-2; cdr3_nt: TGTGCCAGCAGCTTCCCGGGACAGGGGAACAATGGCTACACCTTC; cdr3_aa: CASSFPGQGNNGYTF